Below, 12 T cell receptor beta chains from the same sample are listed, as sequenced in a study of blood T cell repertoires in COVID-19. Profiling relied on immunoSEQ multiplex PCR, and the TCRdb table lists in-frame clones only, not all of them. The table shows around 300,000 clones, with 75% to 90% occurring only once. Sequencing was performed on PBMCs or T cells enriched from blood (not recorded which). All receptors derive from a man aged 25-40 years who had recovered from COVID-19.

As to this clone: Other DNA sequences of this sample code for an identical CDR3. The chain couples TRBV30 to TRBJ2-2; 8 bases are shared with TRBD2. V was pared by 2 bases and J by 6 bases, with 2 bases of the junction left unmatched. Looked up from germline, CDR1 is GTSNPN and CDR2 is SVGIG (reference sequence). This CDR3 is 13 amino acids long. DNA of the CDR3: TGTGCCTGGAGTATCGGGGGGGCCGGGGAGCTGTTTTTT. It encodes CAWSIGGAGELFF.

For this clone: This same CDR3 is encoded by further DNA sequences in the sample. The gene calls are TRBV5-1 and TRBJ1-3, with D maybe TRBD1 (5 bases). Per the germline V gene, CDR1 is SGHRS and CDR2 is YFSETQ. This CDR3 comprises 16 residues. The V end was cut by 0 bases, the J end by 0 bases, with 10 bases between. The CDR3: CASSLEGASSGNTIYF. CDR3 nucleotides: TGCGCCAGCAGCTTGGAAGGGGCCAGCTCTGGAAACACCATATATTTT.

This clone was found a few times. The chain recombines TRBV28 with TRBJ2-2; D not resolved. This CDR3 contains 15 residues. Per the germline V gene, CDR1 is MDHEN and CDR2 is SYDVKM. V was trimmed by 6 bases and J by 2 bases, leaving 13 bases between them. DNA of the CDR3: TGTGCCAGCAGCAGTACCTTCCCCAACACCGGGGAGCTGTTTTTT. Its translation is CASSSTFPNTGELFF.

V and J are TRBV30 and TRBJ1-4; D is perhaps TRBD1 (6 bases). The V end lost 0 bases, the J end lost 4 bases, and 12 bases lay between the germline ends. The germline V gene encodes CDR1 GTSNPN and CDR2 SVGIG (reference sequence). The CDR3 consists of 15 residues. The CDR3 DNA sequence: TGTGCCTGGAGTGTAGGGGGGGGAGTTAATGAAAAACTGTTTTTT. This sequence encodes CAWSVGGGVNEKLFF.

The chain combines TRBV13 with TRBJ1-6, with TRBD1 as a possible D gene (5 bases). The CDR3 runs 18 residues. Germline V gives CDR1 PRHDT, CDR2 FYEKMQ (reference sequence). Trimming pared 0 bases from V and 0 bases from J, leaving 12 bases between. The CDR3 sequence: CASSLGQVESSYNSPLHF. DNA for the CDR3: TGTGCCAGCAGCTTAGGACAGGTGGAGAGCTCCTATAATTCACCCCTCCACTTT.

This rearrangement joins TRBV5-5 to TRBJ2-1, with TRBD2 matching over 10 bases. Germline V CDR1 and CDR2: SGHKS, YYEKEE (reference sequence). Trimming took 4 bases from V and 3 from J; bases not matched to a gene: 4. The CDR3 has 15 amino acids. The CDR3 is CASSPQRGGYNEQFF. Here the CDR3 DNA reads TGTGCCAGCAGCCCGCAGCGGGGGGGCTACAATGAGCAGTTCTTC.

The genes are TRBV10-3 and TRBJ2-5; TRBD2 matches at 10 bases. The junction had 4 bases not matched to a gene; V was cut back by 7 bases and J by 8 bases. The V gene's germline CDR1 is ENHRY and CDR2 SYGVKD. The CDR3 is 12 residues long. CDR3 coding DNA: TGTGCCATCATGTCTAGCGGGGGTACCCAGTACTTC. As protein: CAIMSSGGTQYF.

The CDR3 region has the DNA TGTGCCAGCTCATTTCGGACAGGGGAGACAGATACGCAGTATTTT. This gives the protein CASSFRTGETDTQYF. The rearrangement links TRBV18 to TRBJ2-3, with 9 bases that match TRBD1. With 5 bases clipped from V and 3 bases from J, the junction kept 6 bases outside the gene matches. Germline loops: CDR1 KGHSH, CDR2 LQKENI. This CDR3 region has 15 residues. The complete variable domain, with remaining parts taken from reference TRBV18 and TRBJ2-3, reads NAGVMQNPRHLVRRRGQEARLRCSPMKGHSHVYWYRQLPEEGLKFMVYLQKENIIDESGMPKERFSAEFPKEGPSILRIQQVVRGDSAAYFCASSFRTGETDTQYFGPGTRLTVL.

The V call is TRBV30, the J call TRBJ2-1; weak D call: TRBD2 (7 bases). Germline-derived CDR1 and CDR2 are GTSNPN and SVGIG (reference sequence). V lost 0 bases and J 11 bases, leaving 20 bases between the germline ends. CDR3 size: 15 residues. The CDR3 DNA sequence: TGTGCCTGGAGTGTACTGTGGCGGGGGCCCCAACAGCAGTTCTTC. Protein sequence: CAWSVLWRGPQQQFF.

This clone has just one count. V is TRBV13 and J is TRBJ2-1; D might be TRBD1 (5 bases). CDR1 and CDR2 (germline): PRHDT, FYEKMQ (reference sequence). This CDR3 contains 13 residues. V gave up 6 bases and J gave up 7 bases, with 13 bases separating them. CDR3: CASRWAGQNEQFF. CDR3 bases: TGTGCCAGCAGATGGGCAGGGCAAAATGAGCAGTTCTTC.

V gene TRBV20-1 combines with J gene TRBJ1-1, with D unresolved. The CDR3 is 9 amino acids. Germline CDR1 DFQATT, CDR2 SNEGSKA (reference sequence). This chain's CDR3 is CSMNTEAFF. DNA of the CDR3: TGCAGCATGAACACTGAAGCTTTCTTT.

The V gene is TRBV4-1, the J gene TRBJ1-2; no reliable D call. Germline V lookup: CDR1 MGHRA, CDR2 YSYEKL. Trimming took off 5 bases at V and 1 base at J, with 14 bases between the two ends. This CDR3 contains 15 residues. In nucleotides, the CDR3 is TGCGCCAGCAGCGCATTGCCCGGAGGTAACTATGGCTACACCTTC. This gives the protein CASSALPGGNYGYTF.